The rows below give T cell receptor beta chains drawn from one sample of a study of blood T cell repertoires in COVID-19. Assay: immunoSEQ multiplex PCR; the TCRdb copy retains only in-frame clones and omits some. The repertoire has approximately 500,000 clones, roughly nine tenths of them found once; the top ten carry roughly 7.4%. Material for sequencing was peripheral blood. These receptors were obtained from a woman aged 50 to 60 with COVID-19, enrolled during active disease. Both conserved end residues are part of each CDR3. A D gene is named only where the DNA matches it firmly. The size field is filled for only some rows; it gives once, few, many or a size class.

d_call,v_call,clone_size,j_call,cdr3_aa,cdr3_nt
TRBD2,TRBV19,-,TRBJ2-3,CASKGLVGGGWGDTQYF,TGTGCCAGTAAGGGACTGGTCGGCGGGGGTTGGGGGGATACGCAGTATTTT
-,TRBV2,-,TRBJ1-2,CASRIIDSPYGYTF,TGTGCCAGCAGGATCATTGACAGCCCCTATGGCTACACCTTC
TRBD1,TRBV5-4,-,TRBJ2-7,CASSLGTGGADEQYF,TGTGCCAGCAGCCTCGGGACAGGGGGCGCGGACGAGCAGTACTTC
TRBD1,TRBV5-6,-,TRBJ1-1,CASSPGTGGTEAFF,TGTGCCAGCAGCCCCGGGACAGGGGGAACTGAAGCTTTCTTT
-,TRBV7-3,-,TRBJ2-7,CASSSMGGALVEQYF,TGTGCCAGCAGCTCAATGGGGGGGGCCCTGGTCGAGCAGTACTTC
-,TRBV7-8,-,TRBJ2-1,CASARWSSYNEQFF,TGTGCCAGCGCAAGGTGGAGCTCCTACAATGAGCAGTTCTTC
-,TRBV6-4,once,TRBJ1-2,CASSEETGHGYTF,TGTGCCAGCAGTGAAGAGACAGGCCATGGCTACACCTTC
-,TRBV30,few,TRBJ1-2,CAWSSQVIGYTF,TGTGCCTGGAGTTCCCAGGTTATAGGCTACACCTTC
TRBD1,TRBV3-1/TRBV3-2,-,TRBJ1-2,CASSQGDRVYGYTF,TGTGCCAGCAGCCAAGGCGACAGGGTCTATGGCTACACCTTC
TRBD1,TRBV20-1,-,TRBJ1-2,CSANRGNGYTF,TGCAGTGCTAACAGGGGTAATGGCTACACCTTC
TRBD1,TRBV9,once,TRBJ1-4,CASSAYTGTGEKLFF,TGTGCCAGCAGCGCGTATACCGGGACAGGGGAAAAACTGTTTTTT
-,TRBV6-5,-,TRBJ2-3,CATRYTDTQYF,TGTGCCACCCGGTACACAGATACGCAGTATTTT
TRBD2,TRBV5-1,-,TRBJ2-2,CASTSSGTGELFF,TGCGCCAGCACCTCTAGCGGCACCGGGGAGCTGTTTTTT
TRBD1,TRBV5-1,-,TRBJ2-3,CASSSSGTGTDTQYF,TGCGCCAGCAGCTCTTCCGGGACAGGCACAGATACGCAGTATTTT
-,TRBV5-1,-,TRBJ1-1,CASSLAGGPEAFF,TGCGCCAGCAGCTTGGCCGGGGGGCCTGAAGCTTTCTTT
-,TRBV2,-,TRBJ1-1,CASSAEGRGNTEAFF,TGTGCCAGCAGTGCTGAGGGCAGGGGGAACACTGAAGCTTTCTTT
TRBD2,TRBV2,-,TRBJ2-7,CASRLGGSSYEQYF,TGTGCCAGCCGTCTCGGGGGGAGCTCCTACGAGCAGTACTTC
TRBD2,TRBV28,-,TRBJ2-1,CASSLSLAGGRDEQFF,TGTGCCAGCAGTTTAAGTCTAGCGGGGGGCAGGGATGAGCAGTTCTTC
TRBD2,TRBV6-6,-,TRBJ2-5,CASRMTSGGLQETQYF,TGTGCCAGCAGGATGACTAGCGGGGGGTTACAAGAGACCCAGTACTTC
TRBD1,TRBV2,-,TRBJ2-7,CASNRDRGYEQYF,TGTGCCAGCAATCGGGACAGGGGCTACGAGCAGTACTTC
-,TRBV6-2/TRBV6-3,-,TRBJ2-4,CASSYSGPRNIQYF,TGTGCCAGCAGTTACTCGGGCCCCAGGAACATTCAGTACTTC
-,TRBV27,once,TRBJ1-3,CASSPGPGQPLMKLSGNTIYF,TGTGCCAGCAGTCCAGGACCGGGACAACCGCTCATGAAGCTCTCTGGAAACACCATATATTTT
-,TRBV19,-,TRBJ1-2,CASSKGDFYGYTF,TGTGCCAGTAGTAAGGGAGATTTCTATGGCTACACCTTC
-,TRBV27,-,TRBJ2-1,CASSLPAGVEQFF,TGTGCCAGCAGTTTACCCGCAGGGGTCGAGCAGTTCTTC
-,TRBV5-1,once,TRBJ2-1,CASSLTGTEQFF,TGCGCCAGCAGCTTAACAGGGACTGAGCAGTTCTTC
TRBD2,TRBV10-3,-,TRBJ2-7,CAIRPGLAGFDEQYF,TGTGCCATCAGACCGGGACTAGCGGGATTTGACGAGCAGTACTTC
TRBD1,TRBV12-3/TRBV12-4,-,TRBJ1-1,CASTKGAGGEAFF,TGTGCCAGCACCAAGGGGGCAGGTGGTGAAGCTTTCTTT
-,TRBV12-3/TRBV12-4,few,TRBJ1-1,CASSPGQNTEAFF,TGTGCCAGCAGTCCGGGACAGAACACTGAAGCTTTCTTT
-,TRBV9,once,TRBJ1-2,CASSVRDASYGYTF,TGTGCCAGCAGCGTCAGGGATGCGAGCTATGGCTACACCTTC
-,TRBV2,-,TRBJ1-3,CASSVSHRFAGNTIYF,TGTGCCAGCAGCGTATCGCACAGGTTCGCTGGAAACACCATATATTTT
-,TRBV5-1,-,TRBJ1-6,CASSPYSDSYNSPLHF,TGCGCCAGCAGCCCGTATTCGGACAGCTATAATTCACCCCTCCACTTT
-,TRBV5-1,-,TRBJ2-2,CASSFLQGGNTGELFF,TGCGCCAGCAGCTTCCTCCAGGGTGGGAACACCGGGGAGCTGTTTTTT
TRBD1,TRBV5-6,-,TRBJ1-1,CASSWGTAEAFF,TGTGCCAGCAGTTGGGGGACAGCCGAAGCTTTCTTT
TRBD1,TRBV9,-,TRBJ1-6,CASSLHDRANSPLHF,TGTGCCAGCAGCCTACATGACAGGGCCAATTCACCCCTCCACTTT
-,TRBV5-1,few,TRBJ1-1,CASSPLTQANMNTEAFF,TGCGCCAGCAGCCCGTTGACGCAGGCTAACATGAACACTGAAGCTTTCTTT
-,TRBV6-5,-,TRBJ1-2,CASSPDTLGGYTF,TGTGCCAGCAGTCCTGACACCCTCGGAGGCTACACCTTC
TRBD1,TRBV6-5,-,TRBJ1-2,CASAWAGGMDGYTF,TGTGCCAGCGCTTGGGCAGGGGGCATGGATGGCTACACCTTC
TRBD2,TRBV19,-,TRBJ2-3,CASSPGGAEDTQYF,TGTGCCAGTAGCCCCGGGGGGGCAGAGGATACGCAGTATTTT
-,TRBV19,-,TRBJ2-1,CASSIDRFRGGSDYNEQFF,TGTGCCAGTAGTATAGATAGATTCAGGGGTGGGTCCGACTACAATGAGCAGTTCTTC
TRBD2,TRBV9,-,TRBJ2-3,CASSPGLAGGEDTQYF,TGTGCCAGCAGCCCAGGACTAGCGGGGGGGGAAGATACGCAGTATTTT
-,TRBV30,-,TRBJ2-3,CAWSGYGQGGGTDTQYF,TGTGCCTGGAGTGGCTACGGACAGGGAGGGGGCACAGATACGCAGTATTTT
-,TRBV1,once,TRBJ1-2,CTSSQDSGVDGYTF,TGCACCAGCAGCCAAGATTCAGGGGTGGATGGCTACACCTTC
TRBD1,TRBV19,-,TRBJ1-2,CASSWTGGSGYTF,TGTGCCAGTAGCTGGACAGGGGGCAGTGGCTACACCTTC
TRBD1,TRBV6-6,-,TRBJ1-1,CASSYSTGRTEAFF,TGTGCCAGCAGTTACTCGACAGGGAGGACTGAAGCTTTCTTT
-,TRBV7-8,few,TRBJ1-1,CASSPRLAPNLDTFF,TGTGCCAGCAGCCCACGATTAGCCCCGAACCTGGATACTTTCTTT
TRBD1,TRBV5-5,-,TRBJ1-5,CASSPDRGRNQPQHF,TGTGCCAGCAGCCCAGACAGGGGTCGCAATCAGCCCCAGCATTTT
-,TRBV5-6,-,TRBJ2-7,CASSLTPADEQYF,TGTGCCAGCAGCTTAACCCCCGCGGACGAGCAGTACTTC
-,TRBV7-2,-,TRBJ2-1,CASSFGGTNEQFF,TGTGCCAGCAGCTTTGGGGGGACGAATGAGCAGTTCTTC
-,TRBV23-1,-,TRBJ2-1,CASSQFPPGHSFYNEQFF,TGCGCCAGCAGTCAGTTTCCTCCGGGACATTCTTTCTACAATGAGCAGTTCTTC